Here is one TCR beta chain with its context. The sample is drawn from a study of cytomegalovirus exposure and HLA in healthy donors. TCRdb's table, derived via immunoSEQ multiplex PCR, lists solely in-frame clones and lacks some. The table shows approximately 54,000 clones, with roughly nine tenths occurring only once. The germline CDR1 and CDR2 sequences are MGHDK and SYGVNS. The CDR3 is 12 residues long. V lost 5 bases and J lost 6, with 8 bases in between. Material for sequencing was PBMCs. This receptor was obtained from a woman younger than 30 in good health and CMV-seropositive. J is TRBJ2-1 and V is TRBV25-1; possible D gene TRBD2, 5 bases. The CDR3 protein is CASSPGVNEQFF. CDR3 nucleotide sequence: TGTGCCAGCAGTCCCGGGGTCAATGAGCAGTTCTTC.